This T cell receptor beta chain is from a study of T-cell memory formation after mild COVID-19. Study context: TCR clustering was largely donor specific.

General study points: Most CD4+ clones that shrank were in CM and EM, while CD8+ ones turned up in EMRA.

In this sample, this clonotype turned up many times. Its antigen is as yet unknown. Germline V lookup: CDR1 SQVTM, CDR2 ANQGSEA. Losses at the gene ends were 6 bases for V and 4 bases for J; bases not matched to a gene: 11. The CDR3 contains 15 residues. Using constant-segment primers, 5'RACE produced TCR alpha and TCR beta cDNA libraries carrying sample barcodes and UMIs. Via MiXCR, TCRdb re-called the 5' RACE reads, giving one row per CDR3 protein. The data show tens of thousands of distinct CDR3 sequences, about an eighth seen once. The sequencing sample was made of PBMCs or a T cell subset sorted from them (not recorded which). J is TRBJ2-2 and V is TRBV29-1; TRBD2 matches at 7 bases. The TCR sequence derives from a man aged 18 to 30 who had mild COVID-19 (a few samples of this study predate the infection). Cell type and time point are not known. Written as DNA, the CDR3 is TGCAGCGTCGGTAGCCAGCGGGGTGGCACCGGGGAGCTGTTTTTT. Encoded protein: CSVGSQRGGTGELFF.